The clone carrying this TCR beta chain came up many times. The antigen remains undetermined. Molecules of cDNA were individually given unique molecular identifiers that were attached to them. TCRdb re-called the 5' RACE reads through MiXCR, storing one row per CDR3 protein. The profile shows some 30,000 distinct CDR3 sequences, 4.5% to 5% of them singletons. These data are taken from a study of early T cells in non-severe SARS-CoV-2 infection. Turning to the study itself: The input, bulk RNA from unsorted whole blood, was sequenced, and chains were unpaired.

Findings and caveats of the study: Anti-spike CD8 specificities were favored by VDJdb matching, whose results missed private and CD4 specificities.

CDR1 and CDR2 (germline): SEHNR, FQNEAQ (reference sequence). There are 12 residues in the CDR3. Trimming left V 1 base short and J 8 bases short, with 8 bases between. Specimen: whole blood. This clonotype was sampled from an adult who was a healthcare worker with PCR-confirmed SARS-CoV-2 infection or an uninfected control (not recorded which). This chain connects TRBV7-9 to TRBJ1-2; D not resolved. The CDR3 here is CASSLVAAGYTF. The CDR3 nucleotides read TGTGCCAGCAGCTTAGTAGCGGCAGGCTACACCTTC.